The clone carrying this T cell receptor beta chain was seen once. This table comes from immunoSEQ multiplex PCR, and its TCRdb copy is limited to in-frame clones, with some not included. The top ten clones hold roughly 40% of a sample with over 35,000 clones, about 87% of them seen once. Germline loops: CDR1 KGHSH, CDR2 LQKENI. CDR3 length: 14 amino acids. V was cut by 3 bases and J by 0 bases, with 6 bases left in between. This specimen belongs to a study of OX40 agonist ivuxolimab in advanced cancers. Whole-study context: Each dose-escalation patient presented with hepatocellular carcinoma, melanoma, renal cell or head and neck cancer.

The V and J genes are TRBV18 and TRBJ1-5; no clear D. The TCR comes from an adult with an advanced solid tumor such as melanoma, head and neck, liver or kidney cancer. The source material was CD4+ or CD8+ T cells sorted from blood, sampled in a trial of the OX40 agonist ivuxolimab. CDR3 region: CASSPRNSNQPQHF. DNA of the CDR3: TGTGCCAGCTCACCCAGGAATAGCAATCAGCCCCAGCATTTT.